What follows are 3 T cell receptor beta chains derived from one specimen sequenced in a study of a mutant IDH1 vaccine in newly diagnosed glioma. The repertoire was sequenced with immunoSEQ multiplex PCR; TCRdb's copy has only in-frame clones and lacks some. The sample lists some 30,000 clones, roughly 80% occurring once. The time point is: week 35, safety follow-up. Vaccination used 300 ug of mutant IDH1 20-mer peptide per dose, with topical imiquimod. Antigens for these TCRs are unknown. The sequencing here drew on PBMCs, taken from a glioma patient whose treatment included an IDH1 peptide vaccine. Every receptor here comes from a man aged 30 to 39 with glioma.

The sample holds a few counts of this clone. The V and J genes are TRBV25-1 and TRBJ2-2; D might be TRBD1 (6 bases). Germline assignment: CDR1 MGHDK and CDR2 SYGVNS. This CDR3 is 12 amino acids long. Between the trimmed V and J ends, which lost 7 bases and 3 bases, there was a span of 6 bases. CDR3 sequence reads: CASKGDTGELFF. The CDR3 nucleotides read TGTGCCAGCAAGGGGGACACCGGGGAGCTGTTTTTT. Supplemented by reference TRBV25-1 and TRBJ2-2, the full variable domain reads EADIYQTPRYLVIGTGKKITLECSQTMGHDKMYWYQQDPGMELHLIHYSYGVNSTEKGDLSSESTVSRIRTEHFPLTLESARPSHTSQYLCASKGDTGELFFGEGSRLTVL.

The gene calls are TRBV2 and TRBJ2-1, with 7 bases fitting TRBD2. CDR1 and CDR2 from the germline V gene are SNHLY and FYNNEI. There are 14 residues in the CDR3. Trimming cost V 4 bases and J 7 bases; bases outside gene matches: 7. CDR3 nucleotides: TGTGCCAGCAGTGGGAGGGCTAGCGGAAATGAGCAGTTCTTC. Encoded protein: CASSGRASGNEQFF.

This clone appeared a single time. Written as DNA, the CDR3 is TGTGCCAGCAGAGCCGACAGGGCCTATGGCTACACCTTC. The encoded protein is CASRADRAYGYTF. V and J are TRBV6-5 and TRBJ1-2; the match to TRBD1 covers 7 bases. Trimming took 6 bases from V and 4 from J; bases not matched to a gene: 5. This CDR3 has 13 amino acids. Per germline, CDR1 MNHEY and CDR2 SVGAGI.